The T cell receptor beta chain under discussion was sequenced for a study of cytomegalovirus exposure and HLA in healthy donors. The PCR had 60 Vbeta and 13 Jbeta primers. Produced via immunoSEQ multiplex PCR; TCRdb's table is partial and in-frame only. The sample yields roughly 110,000 clones, 65% to 80% seen once. Unmatched junction bases numbered 8, after V lost 0 bases and J lost 3 bases. CDR1 is SQVTM, CDR2 ANQGSEA, per germline. The CDR3 contains 15 residues. The specimen sequenced was PBMCs. The TCR originated in a middle-aged man in good health and CMV-seropositive. The chain employs TRBV29-1 and TRBJ2-7; 7 bases match TRBD1. The CDR3 reads CSVEEGDRANYEQYF. CDR3 coding DNA: TGCAGCGTTGAAGAGGGGGACAGAGCTAACTACGAGCAGTACTTC.